This T cell receptor beta chain was captured in a study of CD8+CD57+ T cells in acquired aplastic anemia. Turning to the study itself: Sorted cells (CD4+ and CD8+) yielded DNA amounts that averaged about 3.4 ug.

Study-wide results and caveats: The study found no significant CD8+ Simpson's diversity difference between patients and controls. The study identified roughly 29 CD8+ CDR3 sequences shared by patients and controls.

V lost 4 bases and J 6 bases, leaving 5 bases between the germline ends. The CDR3 covers 11 residues. Germline assignment: CDR1 SNHLY and CDR2 FYNNEI. Genomic DNA, the template, was used for profiling of the TCR beta VDJ and CDR3. TCRdb called the reads again in MiXCR, with one record for every CDR3 protein. The table shows about 210,000 distinct CDR3 sequences, with almost 35% occurring only once. Many counts were recorded for this clonotype. Its antigen is undetermined. The sequence was obtained from a human donor in good health, serving as a control. The chain uses TRBV2 and TRBJ2-3; D uncertain. Sequenced sample: sorted CD4+, CD8+, or CD8+CD57+ T cells (not recorded which) from PBMCs. CDR3 nucleotides: TGTGCCAGCAGTGTTCAGGATACGCAGTATTTT. Translating it yields CASSVQDTQYF. The variable domain in full, with the rest retrieved from reference TRBV2 and TRBJ2-3, is EPEVTQTPSHQVTQMGQEVILRCVPISNHLYFYWYRQILGQKVEFLVSFYNNEISEKSEIFDDQFSVERPDGSNFTLKIRSTKLEDSAMYFCASSVQDTQYFGPGTRLTVL.